This T cell receptor beta chain originates from a study of blood T cell repertoires in COVID-19. Across the whole study: The United States, Italy and Spain provided the acute and convalescent COVID-19 samples. T cells, B-cell-depleted T cells, or PBMCs supplied cDNA or gDNA.

The CDR3 covers 17 residues. CDR1 and CDR2 (germline): SEHNR, FQNEAQ (reference sequence). Trimming removed 4 bases from V and 6 bases from J; junction bases left unmatched: 12. Original data processing: Amplification from reference gene primers served as the basis for estimated nucleated cell counts. Data came from immunoSEQ multiplex PCR; TCRdb stores just in-frame clones and leaves some out. V, J and clone size reflect that table, while D and trimming were determined from the DNA. Here the sample spans hundreds of thousands of clones, 91% being singletons. The chain recombines TRBV7-9 with TRBJ2-1, with 10 positions matching TRBD2. The sequence was obtained from a woman between 18 and 29 years old who had recovered from COVID-19. Sequences were obtained from peripheral blood. Here the CDR3 reads CASSSSREREGGNEQFF. The CDR3 DNA reads TGTGCCAGCAGCTCCTCGAGGGAGCGGGAGGGCGGCAATGAGCAGTTCTTC.